This record covers a single T cell receptor beta chain. CDR3 length: 16 residues. CDR1 is SGHTA, CDR2 FQGTGA, per germline. V trimming: 2 bases; J trimming: 4 bases; junction bases outside the gene matches: 7. Using immunoSEQ multiplex PCR, the repertoire was profiled, and TCRdb retains in-frame clones only, with some absent. The table includes just over 60,000 clones, 80% to 95% detected once. The sample belongs to a study of T cell changes during pregnancy in multiple sclerosis. The source material was peripheral blood, sampled in the second trimester of pregnancy. The chain has TRBV7-3 and TRBJ1-1; TRBD1 matches 10 bases. The sequence derives from a female donor in good health, enrolled as a control in a pregnancy study. For the CDR3, the DNA is TGTGCCAGCAGCTTATCCCCCGACAGGGGGCCCACTGAAGCTTTCTTT. This sequence encodes CASSLSPDRGPTEAFF.